This T cell receptor (beta chain) was obtained from a study of CD8 T cells in ankylosing spondylitis. The V gene end was trimmed by 8 bases and the J gene end by 1 base; junction bases not matched to a gene: 12. The CDR3 extends over 15 amino acids. The germline gives CDR1 SGHRS, CDR2 YFSETQ. Quantitative 5'-RACE with molecular barcodes produced the TCR beta libraries. TCRdb used MiXCR to reprocess the 5' RACE reads, holding one entry per CDR3 protein. The profile covers just under 350,000 distinct CDR3 sequences, with about 14% appearing a single time and roughly 1.1% taken by the ten largest. In regard to this clonotype: Its antigen is currently unknown.

General observations from the study: A motif in TCR beta, a set of roughly eight highly homologous variants, appeared characteristic of ankylosing spondylitis blood.

This TCR derives from a male donor with ankylosing spondylitis or in good health (not recorded which). The chain employs TRBV5-1 and TRBJ2-7, with TRBD2 identical over 7 bases. Sequencing input: blood, either unsorted or a sorted T cell fraction (not recorded which). As DNA, the CDR3 is TGCGCCAGTCGACCGAATCTAGCGGCATCCTACGAGCAGTACTTC. It is translated as CASRPNLAASYEQYF.